A selection of T cell receptor beta chains follows, all from one sample in a study of identical twins. TCRdb analysed the 5' RACE reads with MiXCR anew, one entry per CDR3 protein. The table has some 900,000 distinct CDR3 sequences, roughly 12% seen once. These data are also associated with another study on yellow fever vaccine responses in identical twins.

The source material was PBMCs. Source of these receptors: a woman between 18 and 30 years old in good health. Both conserved end residues are part of each CDR3. D genes are given only for firm matches. The size of a clone is reported for some rows only, either as once, few or many, or as a class for expanded clones.

>.|.|TRBV2|TRBJ2-7
TGTGCCAGCAGTGACCCGGGGATCTCCTACGAGCAGTACTTC
CASSDPGISYEQYF
>TRBD1|.|TRBV20-1|TRBJ2-5
TGCAGTGCTAGCTCGGCAGGGGGTCGTATGGAGACCCAGTACTTC
CSASSAGGRMETQYF
>.|many|TRBV7-2|TRBJ2-5
TGTGCCAGCAGCTACGACTTGGGAGAAAGAGAGACCCAGTACTTC
CASSYDLGERETQYF
>TRBD2|.|TRBV3-1|TRBJ2-2
TGTGCCAGCAGCCAAGGACTAGCGGGAGATGGCACCGGGGAGCTGTTTTTT
CASSQGLAGDGTGELFF
>TRBD2|.|TRBV6-1|TRBJ2-1
TGTGCCAGCAGCCAAATGCTGACTAGCGGGGGATCCTACAATGAGCAGTTCTTC
CASSQMLTSGGSYNEQFF
>.|.|TRBV28|TRBJ1-2
TGTGCCAGCAGTTTATTGGTGCTTAACTATGGCTACACCTTC
CASSLLVLNYGYTF
>TRBD2|.|TRBV12-5|TRBJ2-2
TGTGCTAGTGAAACGGGAGGGAAGGGTCACACCGGGGAGCTGTTTTTT
CASETGGKGHTGELFF
>TRBD2|few|TRBV7-8|TRBJ2-2
TGTGCCAGCAGCTTAGGAGCTAGCGGGAGGGCGAACACCGGGGAGCTGTTTTTT
CASSLGASGRANTGELFF
>TRBD1|.|TRBV7-3|TRBJ2-7
TGTGCCAGCAGCCTCCGTGGGGGACAGGGTATCTACGAGCAGTACTTC
CASSLRGGQGIYEQYF
>.|few|TRBV28|TRBJ2-3
TGTGCCAGCAGTTTACAGACTCACACAGATACGCAGTTTTTT
CASSLQTHTDTQFF
>.|.|TRBV28|TRBJ2-7
TGTGCCAGCAGTATCGGGATCTACGAGCAGTACTTC
CASSIGIYEQYF